A single sample is the source of the 32 T cell receptor beta chains below, sequenced in a study of vaccination effects on CD4 cells after COVID-19. ViraFEST assay sequencing came after antigen-specific CD4+ T cells were expanded with viral peptide pools. Once cultured for roughly ten days, the cells underwent separation to obtain CD4+ T cells. Each participant received a vaccine that was either BNT162b2 or mRNA-1273, given as two doses. The table came from immunoSEQ multiplex PCR; TCRdb's copy has only in-frame clones and leaves some out. The data contain over 50,000 clones, roughly 72% of them singletons. No antigen is known for these receptors. Material: CD4+ T cells from PBMCs cultured with HCoV-229E spike peptides, obtained after COVID-19 vaccination. All receptors derive from a human donor who received a COVID-19 vaccine.

Written as DNA, the CDR3 is TGTGCCAGCAGTTTACGCCCGGGACACTCGGCTGGCTACACCTTC. Translation gives CASSLRPGHSAGYTF. The genes are TRBV27 and TRBJ1-2; D is perhaps TRBD1 (6 bases). Germline CDR1 reads MNHEY; CDR2 reads SMNVEV (reference sequence). CDR3 size: 15 residues. V lost 2 bases and J 7 bases, leaving 17 bases between the germline ends.

The rearrangement links TRBV5-1 to TRBJ2-5; 7 bases align to TRBD1. The CDR3 is made up of 14 amino acids. The germline gives CDR1 SGHRS, CDR2 YFSETQ. The trim removed 4 bases at V and 0 bases at J, leaving 3 bases unmatched. The chain's CDR3 is CASSQQGNQETQYF. DNA of the CDR3: TGCGCCAGCAGCCAACAGGGGAACCAAGAGACCCAGTACTTC.

V and J are TRBV27 and TRBJ2-3; D ambiguous. Germline V gene sequence: CDR1 MNHEY, CDR2 SMNVEV (reference sequence). Trimming removed 8 bases at V and 2 bases at J, with 11 bases between. The CDR3 is 13 residues long. CDR3 sequence reads: CASRKTATDTQYF. Here the CDR3 DNA reads TGTGCCAGCCGCAAGACGGCCACAGATACGCAGTATTTT.

This chain joins TRBV5-8 and TRBJ2-7; D uncertain. The germline V and J ends were trimmed by 2 bases and 4 bases, with 16 bases remaining between them. Germline values: CDR1 SGHTS, CDR2 YDEGEE. This CDR3 is built from 15 residues. The CDR3 sequence: CASSLNLAMGYEQYV. CDR3 nucleotide sequence: TGTGCCAGCAGCTTAAACCTCGCCATGGGGTACGAGCAGTACGTC.

The V and J genes are TRBV28 and TRBJ1-2, with D maybe TRBD1 (6 bases). CDR3 size: 13 residues. In germline, CDR1 is MDHEN, CDR2 SYDVKM. Trimming took off 4 bases at V and 12 bases at J, with 18 bases between the two ends. The CDR3 DNA is TGTGCCAGCAGTTCCGAATACGGGGGGCAGGACACCTTC. It encodes CASSSEYGGQDTF.

The chain recombines TRBV24-1 with TRBJ1-4; unclear D gene. V was clipped by 3 bases and J by 7 bases, with 8 bases between them. CDR1 is KGHDR and CDR2 is SFDVKD in the germline V gene. This CDR3 region has 13 residues. This chain's CDR3 is CATSDDLSEKLFF. Here the CDR3 DNA reads TGTGCCACCAGTGATGACCTGTCTGAAAAACTGTTTTTT.

This chain uses TRBV29-1 with TRBJ1-2, with a weak D call TRBD1 (5 bases). CDR3 length: 12 residues. From germline, CDR1 is SQVTM and CDR2 ANQGSEA. V shed 6 bases and J shed 4 bases, with 12 bases lying between them. CDR3 nucleotide sequence: TGCAGCGTACCACAGGAGGGCTATGGCTACACCTTC. It specifies CSVPQEGYGYTF. The entire variable domain, with the rest obtained from reference TRBV29-1 and TRBJ1-2, is as follows: SAVISQKPSRDICQRGTSLTIQCQVDSQVTMMFWYRQQPGQSLTLIATANQGSEATYESGFVIDKFPISRPNLTFSTLTVSNMSPEDSSIYLCSVPQEGYGYTFGSGTRLTVV.

CDR3 sequence reads: CASSSRDSYNEQFF. As DNA, the CDR3 is TGTGCCAGCAGCAGCCGGGACAGCTACAATGAGCAGTTCTTC. The chain combines TRBV11-2 with TRBJ2-1; 7 positions match TRBD1. The CDR3 has 14 residues. Per the germline V gene, CDR1 is SGHAT and CDR2 is FQNNGV. V lost 5 bases to trimming and J lost 3 bases; unmatched junction nucleotides: 4.

The chain's CDR3 is CASSLTAPRGVGELFF. The CDR3 DNA is TGTGCCAGCAGCCTGACAGCCCCTCGGGGGGTCGGGGAGCTGTTTTTT. The chain has TRBV9 and TRBJ2-2; 7 nucleotides line up with TRBD2. In germline, CDR1 is SGDLS, CDR2 YYNGEE. The CDR3 contains 16 residues. After removal of 4 bases from V and 7 bases from J, the junction contained 13 bases not matched to a gene.

This chain links TRBV18 with TRBJ2-5, with D possibly called TRBD1 or TRBD2 (7 bases each). Germline V gives CDR1 KGHSH, CDR2 LQKENI. The CDR3 has 18 amino acids. Trimming took off 5 bases at V and 5 bases at J, with 27 bases between the two ends. CDR3 amino acids: CASSYFNGRTGGEETQYF. For the CDR3, the DNA is TGTGCCAGCTCATATTTCAACGGGAGGACAGGCGGGGAGGAGACCCAGTACTTC.

In its sample, this clone was seen a few times. The chain links TRBV19 to TRBJ2-2; D is unresolved. Looked up from germline, CDR1 is LNHDA and CDR2 is SQIVND (reference sequence). V was clipped by 3 bases and J by 5 bases, with 13 bases between them. CDR3 length: 15 residues. CDR3 bases: TGTGCCAGTAGTATTGCAGGAAGGGAAACCGGGGAGCTGTTTTTT. This codes for CASSIAGRETGELFF.

In nucleotides, the CDR3 is TGTGCCAGCAGTGGAGCCGGCGGGGCTGAAGCTTTCTTT. As protein: CASSGAGGAEAFF. J is TRBJ1-1 and V is TRBV25-1; D gene ambiguous. This CDR3 spans 13 amino acids. Germline V CDR1 and CDR2: MGHDK, SYGVNS. Trimming shortened V by 4 bases and J by 6 bases, and 12 bases separated the two germline ends. Supplemented by reference TRBV25-1 and TRBJ1-1, the full variable domain reads EADIYQTPRYLVIGTGKKITLECSQTMGHDKMYWYQQDPGMELHLIHYSYGVNSTEKGDLSSESTVSRIRTEHFPLTLESARPSHTSQYLCASSGAGGAEAFFGQGTRLTVV.

This rearrangement joins TRBV6-1 to TRBJ1-1, with D unclear. CDR1 and CDR2 from the germline V gene are MNHNS and SASEGT. This CDR3 is built from 14 residues. V was clipped by 2 bases and J by 0 bases, with 7 bases between them. DNA of the CDR3: TGTGCCAGCAGTGAAAGACCCATGAACACTGAAGCTTTCTTT. It yields the protein CASSERPMNTEAFF.

CDR3 sequence: CASSQEGYNQPQHF. DNA of the CDR3: TGCGCCAGCAGCCAGGAAGGTTACAATCAGCCCCAGCATTTT. The chain joins TRBV4-1 to TRBJ1-5; D is uncertain. Germline CDR1 reads MGHRA; CDR2 reads YSYEKL. The CDR3 loop spans 14 amino acids. With 3 bases removed from V and 3 bases from J, the gap between germline ends came to 9 bases.

The chain recombines TRBV4-3 with TRBJ2-5; 13 nucleotides match TRBD2. From germline, CDR1 is LGHNA and CDR2 YSLEER. The CDR3 contains 16 residues. J was trimmed by 5 bases and V by 3 bases; bases with no gene match: 6. CDR3 loop: CASSQWTSGGFETQYF. The CDR3, as DNA: TGCGCCAGCAGCCAGTGGACTAGCGGGGGATTCGAGACCCAGTACTTC.

This chain uses TRBV28 with TRBJ1-2, with D possibly TRBD1 on 5 matching bases. The V end was cut by 7 bases, the J end by 2 bases, with 17 bases between. The CDR3 length is 15 residues. Germline V gene data show CDR1 as MDHEN and CDR2 as SYDVKM. CDR3 amino acids: CASNRRDGRNYGYTF. The DNA for the CDR3 is TGTGCCAGCAATCGCCGGGACGGACGAAACTATGGCTACACCTTC.

The chain couples TRBV25-1 to TRBJ2-1; tentatively, D is TRBD2 (6 bases). This CDR3 is 16 amino acids long. The germline CDR1 and CDR2 sequences are MGHDK and SYGVNS. V lost 6 bases to trimming and J lost 1 base, with 16 bases between them. DNA for the CDR3: TGTGCCAGCAGGGAGGGATGGCGGGGTTCCTACAATGAGCAGTTCTTC. Amino acid sequence: CASREGWRGSYNEQFF.

The V call is TRBV6-1, the J call TRBJ1-5; D is unresolved. Trimming pared 3 bases from V and 5 bases from J, leaving 5 bases between. Per the germline V gene, CDR1 is MNHNS and CDR2 is SASEGT. This CDR3 region has 12 residues. The CDR3 spells CASSEDYQPQHF. CDR3 DNA: TGTGCCAGCAGTGAGGATTATCAGCCCCAGCATTTT.

A single count supports this clone. The CDR3 bases are TGTGCCAGCTCACCATCACAAACCTACGAGCAGTACGTC. This codes for CASSPSQTYEQYV. The rearrangement uses TRBV18 and TRBJ2-7; the D is unclear. Germline V gene sequence: CDR1 KGHSH, CDR2 LQKENI. V was trimmed by 2 bases and J by 2 bases, leaving 7 bases between them. The CDR3 has 13 amino acids.

In its sample, this clone was seen once. This chain connects TRBV7-3 to TRBJ2-2; D may be TRBD2 (6 bases). V was trimmed by 2 bases and J by 1 base, leaving 14 bases between them. CDR3 size: 17 residues. Germline V CDR1 and CDR2: SGHTA, FQGTGA. In nucleotides, the CDR3 is TGTGCCAGCAGCTTAGGTCCGGGACTCAGGAACACCGGGGAGCTGTTTTTT. Protein product: CASSLGPGLRNTGELFF. The variable domain in full, completed from reference TRBV7-3 and TRBJ2-2, reads GAGVSQTPSNKVTEKGKYVELRCDPISGHTALYWYRQSLGQGPEFLIYFQGTGAADDSGLPNDRFFAVRPEGSVSTLKIQRTERGDSAVYLCASSLGPGLRNTGELFFGEGSRLTVL.

CDR3 loop: CASSQPRYLDRPNYGYTF. CDR3 nucleotides: TGCGCCAGCAGTCAACCGCGTTACCTGGACAGGCCAAACTATGGCTACACCTTC. This chain uses TRBV23-1 with TRBJ1-2; 7 bases are a match to TRBD1. TRBV23-1 is identified as an open reading frame with a role that is uncertain. The V gene end was trimmed by 2 bases and the J gene end by 2 bases; junction bases not matched to a gene: 14. The CDR3 covers 18 residues.

This chain connects TRBV29-1 to TRBJ1-4; D ambiguous. Germline V gene sequence: CDR1 SQVTM, CDR2 ANQGSEA. The CDR3 loop spans 13 amino acids. V lost 4 bases to trimming and J lost 7 bases, with 13 bases between them. The CDR3 sequence: CSVVLGRGEKLFF. The CDR3 DNA reads as TGCAGCGTTGTCTTAGGCCGGGGTGAAAAACTGTTTTTT.

This clone showed up just a few times. The gene calls are TRBV6-6 and TRBJ2-3, with D possibly matching TRBD1 (6 bases). Germline V gene lookup returns CDR1 MNHNY and CDR2 SVGAGI (reference sequence). Trimming removed 0 bases from V and 3 bases from J, with 7 bases in between. This CDR3 region has 14 residues. CDR3 DNA sequence: TGTGCCAGCAGTTACTCAGGGGGAACAGATACGCAGTATTTT. This translates into CASSYSGGTDTQYF.

The J gene is TRBJ2-5, the V gene TRBV5-6; unclear D gene. The CDR3 sequence is 12 residues long. V was pared by 1 base and J by 9 bases, with 10 bases between. Germline CDR1 SGHDT, CDR2 YYEEEE. CDR3 nucleotide sequence: TGTGCCAGCAGCTTGAATTTTGACGCCCAGTACTTC. Protein sequence: CASSLNFDAQYF.

The chain combines TRBV6-5 with TRBJ2-3; D is perhaps TRBD1 (6 bases). This CDR3 has 15 residues. Germline loops: CDR1 MNHEY, CDR2 SVGAGI. The V and J ends lost 7 bases and 2 bases respectively, with 16 bases between them. The chain's CDR3 is CASKTTGIITDTQYF. CDR3 sequence (DNA): TGTGCCAGCAAAACCACAGGGATCATCACAGATACGCAGTATTTT.

This clone was counted a few times. The V gene is TRBV27, the J gene TRBJ2-1; either TRBD1 or TRBD2 may fit D (5 bases each). V lost 3 bases and J lost 4, with 16 bases in between. Germline V gives CDR1 MNHEY, CDR2 SMNVEV (reference sequence). CDR3 length: 16 amino acids. CDR3 nucleotides: TGTGCCAGCAGTTTGGTTGGGGACGGGATTTACAATGAGCAGTTCTTC. Translating gives CASSLVGDGIYNEQFF.

This sequence joins TRBV6-5 and TRBJ1-5; the D is unclear. V lost 6 bases, J lost 0 bases, and 12 bases lay in between. Germline V gives CDR1 MNHEY, CDR2 SVGAGI. There are 15 residues in the CDR3. The CDR3 DNA is TGTGCCAGCAGCGTGACACAATATAGCAATCAGCCCCAGCATTTT. Translated, it gives CASSVTQYSNQPQHF.

The CDR3 DNA reads as TGTGCCAGCAGCGTAGGTGGGGTTAGAGAGACCCAGTACTTC. The encoded protein is CASSVGGVRETQYF. The gene calls are TRBV9 and TRBJ2-5; D not certain. Trimming removed 0 bases from V and 4 bases from J, with 10 bases in between. There are 14 residues in the CDR3. Per the germline V gene, CDR1 is SGDLS and CDR2 is YYNGEE. Full variable domain (rest looked up from reference TRBV9 and TRBJ2-5): DSGVTQTPKHLITATGQRVTLRCSPRSGDLSVYWYQQSLDQGLQFLIQYYNGEERAKGNILERFSAQQFPDLHSELNLSSLELGDSALYFCASSVGGVRETQYFGPGTRLLVL.

This clone occurred a few times. The chain has TRBV5-5 and TRBJ1-1; weak D call: TRBD1 (5 bases). Looked up from germline, CDR1 is SGHKS and CDR2 is YYEKEE (reference sequence). This CDR3 has 15 amino acids. Trimming took 0 bases from V and 6 from J, leaving 15 bases between them. CDR3 in DNA: TGTGCCAGCAGCTTGGTAGGGGCTAGAACGGCTGAAGCTTTCTTT. It specifies CASSLVGARTAEAFF. Complete variable domain (other parts from reference TRBV5-5 and TRBJ1-1): DAGVTQSPTHLIKTRGQQVTLRCSPISGHKSVSWYQQVLGQGPQFIFQYYEKEERGRGNFPDRFSARQFPNYSSELNVNALLLGDSALYLCASSLVGARTAEAFFGQGTRLTVV.

This clone appeared once. This rearrangement joins TRBV19 to TRBJ2-1, with 9 bases aligning to TRBD2. This CDR3 is 17 amino acids long. The V gene's germline CDR1 is LNHDA and CDR2 SQIVND (reference sequence). V was pared by 7 bases and J by 4 bases, with 14 bases of the junction left unmatched. The CDR3 reads CASNPTRAGGAYNEQFF. Written as DNA, the CDR3 is TGTGCCAGTAACCCGACCAGAGCGGGGGGAGCGTACAATGAGCAGTTCTTC. Complete variable domain (other parts from reference TRBV19 and TRBJ2-1): DGGITQSPKYLFRKEGQNVTLSCEQNLNHDAMYWYRQDPGQGLRLIYYSQIVNDFQKGDIAEGYSVSREKKESFPLTVTSAQKNPTAFYLCASNPTRAGGAYNEQFFGPGTRLTVL.

V is TRBV4-1 and J is TRBJ2-7, with TRBD2 matching 7 bases. Trimming cost V 1 base and J 7 bases; bases outside gene matches: 4. The CDR3 runs to 13 residues. CDR1 is MGHRA, CDR2 YSYEKL, per germline. CDR3 in amino acids: CASSQVGGREQYV. In DNA, the CDR3 is TGCGCCAGCAGCCAAGTGGGGGGGAGGGAGCAGTACGTC.

This chain links TRBV2 with TRBJ2-3; 7 bases align to TRBD2. The V segment lost 1 base and the J segment 0 bases; nucleotides outside the gene matches: 4. Germline CDR1 is SNHLY and CDR2 is FYNNEI. The length of the CDR3 is 16 residues. The CDR3 DNA follows: TGTGCCAGCAGTGAAGAAGCTAGCGGTAGCACAGATACGCAGTATTTT. Translated, it gives CASSEEASGSTDTQYF. Supplemented by reference TRBV2 and TRBJ2-3, the full variable domain reads EPEVTQTPSHQVTQMGQEVILRCVPISNHLYFYWYRQILGQKVEFLVSFYNNEISEKSEIFDDQFSVERPDGSNFTLKIRSTKLEDSAMYFCASSEEASGSTDTQYFGPGTRLTVL.